What follows are 30 T cell receptor beta chains derived from one specimen sequenced in a study of cytomegalovirus exposure and HLA in healthy donors. Primers included in the PCR were 60 Vbeta and 13 Jbeta primers. Sequenced by immunoSEQ multiplex PCR; TCRdb stores in-frame clones only, minus some. This sample carries about 110,000 clones, roughly 78% of them seen once, and the ten largest clones take 3% to 3.5%. Sequencing was performed on PBMCs. The receptors derive from a woman between 35 and 50 years old in good health and CMV-seronegative.

The gene calls are TRBV28 and TRBJ1-4, with TRBD1 matching over 12 bases. The CDR3 covers 15 residues. Germline assignment: CDR1 MDHEN and CDR2 SYDVKM. V lost 8 bases to trimming and J lost 4 bases; unmatched junction nucleotides: 5. CDR3 sequence reads: CASGTGGSVNEKLFF. Here the CDR3 DNA reads TGTGCCAGCGGGACAGGGGGCTCGGTTAATGAAAAACTGTTTTTT.

The CDR3 DNA reads TGTGCCAGCACTCCTCTCCTCGGCACAGATACGCAGTATTTT. It encodes CASTPLLGTDTQYF. The rearrangement links TRBV27 to TRBJ2-3; no reliable D call. CDR3 length equals 14 residues. Germline CDR1 and CDR2: MNHEY and SMNVEV (reference sequence). Trimming removed 7 bases at V and 1 base at J, with 12 bases between.

V usage is TRBV27 and J usage is TRBJ2-5; the D gene is possibly TRBD2 (5 bases). TRBJ2-7 matches the DNA end more closely, so the J call is doubtful. Germline V gives CDR1 MNHEY, CDR2 SMNVEV (reference sequence). This CDR3 is 14 amino acids long. CDR3 sequence reads: CASRVLGSGYEQYF. CDR3 DNA sequence: TGTGCCAGCCGAGTACTAGGAAGTGGGTACGAGCAGTACTTC.

V is TRBV4-3 and J is TRBJ1-1, with 8 bases fitting TRBD1. Trimming cost V 0 bases and J 7 bases; bases outside gene matches: 10. CDR1 and CDR2 from the germline V gene are LGHNA and YSLEER. The CDR3 covers 16 residues. The DNA of the CDR3 is TGCGCCAGCAGCCAAGATCGGTCACAGGGGGGCGGTGAAGCTTTCTTT. It yields the protein CASSQDRSQGGGEAFF.

In DNA, the CDR3 is TGCGCCAGCGGTTGGGGGGGCTACGAGCAGTACTTC. As protein: CASGWGGYEQYF. V usage is TRBV4-3 and J usage is TRBJ2-7; the match to TRBD2 covers 7 bases. V lost 8 bases, J lost 3 bases, and 4 bases stayed unmatched. Germline CDR1 reads LGHNA; CDR2 reads YSLEER. The CDR3 is 12 residues long.

The chain links TRBV10-2 to TRBJ2-5, with 9 positions matching TRBD1. The ends lost 5 bases at V and 3 bases at J; junction bases unmatched: 4. Germline loops: CDR1 WSHSY, CDR2 SAAADI. The length of the CDR3 is 14 residues. The CDR3 DNA reads as TGCGCCAGCAGTTCCGGGACAGGGAAAGAGACCCAGTACTTC. Amino acids: CASSSGTGKETQYF.

The rearrangement joins TRBV28 to TRBJ1-5, with D unresolved. Germline CDR1 reads MDHEN; CDR2 reads SYDVKM. This CDR3 region has 14 residues. V was clipped by 8 bases and J by 2 bases, with 13 bases between them. As DNA, the CDR3 is TGTGCCAGCCACCCCGGTGGTGGCAATCAGCCCCAGCATTTT. Its translation is CASHPGGGNQPQHF.

The chain links TRBV6-5 to TRBJ1-1; tentative D call: TRBD1 (5 bases). The CDR3 sequence is 12 residues long. Germline-derived CDR1 and CDR2 are MNHEY and SVGAGI. Trimming shortened V by 6 bases and J by 1 base, and 6 bases separated the two germline ends. CDR3 coding DNA: TGTGCCAGCAGGGGGCCGAACACTGAAGCTTTCTTT. Protein sequence: CASRGPNTEAFF.

The chain is built from TRBV19 and TRBJ1-6; D ambiguous. The CDR3 is made up of 15 amino acids. V was pared by 3 bases and J by 0 bases, with 6 bases between. CDR1 and CDR2 (germline): LNHDA, SQIVND (reference sequence). CDR3 residues: CASSIRSSYNSPLHF. DNA for the CDR3: TGTGCCAGTAGTATCAGAAGCTCCTATAATTCACCCCTCCACTTT.

The rearrangement joins TRBV5-4 to TRBJ1-4; 7 nucleotides align to TRBD1. Germline CDR1 SGHNT, CDR2 YYREEE (reference sequence). The junction had 6 bases not matched to a gene; V was cut back by 5 bases and J by 8 bases. The CDR3 consists of 13 residues. CDR3 nucleotides: TGTGCCAGCAGTTTACAGGGGAGGGAAAAACTGTTTTTT. As protein: CASSLQGREKLFF. The variable domain in full, with the rest retrieved from reference TRBV5-4 and TRBJ1-4, is ETGVTQSPTHLIKTRGQQVTLRCSSQSGHNTVSWYQQALGQGPQFIFQYYREEENGRGNFPPRFSGLQFPNYSSELNVNALELDDSALYLCASSLQGREKLFFGSGTQLSVL.

This clone was recorded a few times. This chain joins TRBV5-1 and TRBJ2-1; TRBD2 matches 10 bases. The CDR3 has 16 residues. Germline trimming cut 0 bases from V and 5 bases from J; bases unmatched to any gene: 5. Looked up from germline, CDR1 is SGHRS and CDR2 is YFSETQ. CDR3 in DNA: TGCGCCAGCAGCTTGGAATCCAGCGGGGGGGACAATGAGCAGTTCTTC. It is translated as CASSLESSGGDNEQFF.

The J gene is TRBJ1-2, the V gene TRBV18; 8 bases match TRBD1. Germline CDR1 reads KGHSH; CDR2 reads LQKENI. Trimming took 3 bases from V and 2 from J; bases not matched to a gene: 14. The CDR3 covers 18 residues. The CDR3 DNA is TGTGCCAGCTCACCCACATCCCGAGCCACAGGGGGGAACTATGGCTACACCTTC. This codes for CASSPTSRATGGNYGYTF.

The chain employs TRBV2 and TRBJ2-5; a weak D match, TRBD2 (5 bases). CDR3 length equals 15 residues. The germline V gene encodes CDR1 SNHLY and CDR2 FYNNEI. Between the trimmed V and J ends, which lost 6 bases and 7 bases, there was a span of 21 bases. The CDR3 region is CASRSLGDGVGTQYF. CDR3 DNA: TGTGCCAGCAGATCGCTCGGGGATGGGGTGGGGACCCAGTACTTC.

The chain links TRBV6-1 to TRBJ2-7; 9 nucleotides line up with TRBD2. From germline, CDR1 is MNHNS and CDR2 SASEGT. Trimming took 5 bases from V and 0 from J; bases not matched to a gene: 2. The CDR3 has 14 residues. The CDR3 DNA reads as TGTGCCAGCAGTCTTAGCGGGAGCTCCTACGAGCAGTACTTC. It encodes CASSLSGSSYEQYF.

V is TRBV5-6 and J is TRBJ2-3; 7 bases map to TRBD2. V shed 2 bases and J 1 base; nucleotides not matched to a gene: 1. This CDR3 region has 14 residues. The germline CDR1 and CDR2 sequences are SGHDT and YYEEEE. The chain's CDR3 is CASSFSGGTDTQYF. The CDR3, as DNA: TGTGCCAGCAGCTTCAGCGGGGGCACAGATACGCAGTATTTT. The full variable domain, completed using reference TRBV5-6 and TRBJ2-3, is DAGVTQSPTHLIKTRGQQVTLRCSPKSGHDTVSWYQQALGQGPQFIFQYYEEEERQRGNFPDRFSGHQFPNYSSELNVNALLLGDSALYLCASSFSGGTDTQYFGPGTRLTVL.

The chain recombines TRBV7-2 with TRBJ1-5, with D perhaps matching TRBD1 (6 bases). Germline V gene sequence: CDR1 SGHTA, CDR2 FQGNSA. The CDR3 loop spans 14 amino acids. Trimming took off 5 bases at V and 6 bases at J, with 14 bases between the two ends. DNA of the CDR3: TGTGCCAGCAGCCTAAACAGGGACGCTCAGCCCCAGCATTTT. This sequence encodes CASSLNRDAQPQHF. The whole variable domain, filled in from reference TRBV7-2 and TRBJ1-5, reads GAGVSQSPSNKVTEKGKDVELRCDPISGHTALYWYRQSLGQGLEFLIYFQGNSAPDKSGLPSDRFSAERTGGSVSTLTIQRTQQEDSAVYLCASSLNRDAQPQHFGDGTRLSIL.

The chain is built from TRBV27 and TRBJ1-4, with a possible D match to TRBD1 (5 bases). Germline values: CDR1 MNHEY, CDR2 SMNVEV (reference sequence). This CDR3 has 16 residues. Trimming shortened V by 5 bases and J by 0 bases, and 13 bases separated the two germline ends. CDR3 coding DNA: TGTGCCAGCAGTCGAGGAGGGGTGGCAACTAATGAAAAACTGTTTTTT. It translates to CASSRGGVATNEKLFF.

The V and J genes are TRBV4-3 and TRBJ2-7; D might be TRBD2 (6 bases). Germline CDR1 reads LGHNA; CDR2 reads YSLEER. Trimming took 0 bases from V and 3 from J, leaving 9 bases between them. This CDR3 has 14 amino acids. The CDR3: CASSQDAGIYEQYF. The CDR3, as DNA: TGCGCCAGCAGCCAAGATGCGGGAATCTACGAGCAGTACTTC.

This sequence joins TRBV28 and TRBJ2-1, with 9 bases fitting TRBD1. Germline lookup yields CDR1 MDHEN and CDR2 SYDVKM. V shed 3 bases, J shed 5 bases, and the junction held 2 bases outside the gene matches. CDR3 size: 14 residues. CDR3 protein: CASSFGQGNNEQFF. The CDR3 DNA reads as TGTGCCAGCAGTTTTGGACAGGGGAACAATGAGCAGTTCTTC.

The chain combines TRBV28 with TRBJ2-3; D may be TRBD2 (5 bases). Germline assignment: CDR1 MDHEN and CDR2 SYDVKM. V lost 5 bases to trimming and J lost 1 base, with 16 bases between them. CDR3 length equals 16 residues. The CDR3 spells CASSPSPGERTDTQYF. CDR3 bases: TGTGCCAGCAGTCCCTCCCCCGGGGAGCGCACAGATACGCAGTATTTT.

This sequence joins TRBV7-2 and TRBJ2-3; TRBD2 agrees at 7 bases. The CDR3 covers 14 residues. Germline V lookup: CDR1 SGHTA, CDR2 FQGNSA. The trim removed 1 base at V and 4 bases at J, leaving 2 bases unmatched. As DNA, the CDR3 is TGTGCCAGCAGCTTAGGTCGGGGGGCAGATACGCAGTATTTT. Protein product: CASSLGRGADTQYF.

V and J are TRBV6-1 and TRBJ1-1, with D possibly TRBD1 on 5 matching bases. The CDR3 length is 12 residues. Germline-derived CDR1 and CDR2 are MNHNS and SASEGT. The V gene lost 6 bases and the J gene lost 0 bases, with 5 bases spanning the gap. The CDR3 loop is CASRQVNTEAFF. The CDR3 DNA sequence: TGTGCCAGCAGACAGGTGAACACTGAAGCTTTCTTT.

The chain joins TRBV7-9 to TRBJ1-1; D uncertain. Germline loops: CDR1 SEHNR, CDR2 FQNEAQ (reference sequence). V lost 5 bases to trimming and J lost 7 bases, with 14 bases between them. This CDR3 spans 13 amino acids. This CDR3 is CASSLPFRGEAFF. CDR3 sequence (DNA): TGTGCCAGCAGCCTCCCCTTCCGGGGTGAAGCTTTCTTT. Filled out from reference TRBV7-9 and TRBJ1-1, the complete variable domain reads DTGVSQNPRHKITKRGQNVTFRCDPISEHNRLYWYRQTLGQGPEFLTYFQNEAQLEKSRLLSDRFSAERPKGSFSTLEIQRTEQGDSAMYLCASSLPFRGEAFFGQGTRLTVV.

The J gene is TRBJ1-2, the V gene TRBV11-2; D gene uncertain. V lost 2 bases and J lost 5, with 6 bases in between. Germline V gives CDR1 SGHAT, CDR2 FQNNGV. The length of the CDR3 is 12 residues. CDR3 coding DNA: TGTGCCAGCAGCTTACGTTTTTATGGCTACACCTTC. Translated, it gives CASSLRFYGYTF.

This chain joins TRBV6-5 and TRBJ1-3, with no clear D. Between the trimmed V and J ends, which lost 0 bases and 4 bases, there was a span of 4 bases. CDR1 and CDR2 from the germline V gene are MNHEY and SVGAGI. The length of the CDR3 is 13 residues. The CDR3 spells CASSYSRGNTIYF. CDR3 in DNA: TGTGCCAGCAGTTACTCGAGAGGAAACACCATATATTTT.

The chain is built from TRBV9 and TRBJ1-2; D perhaps matches TRBD1 (5 bases). The length of the CDR3 is 13 residues. Per germline, CDR1 SGDLS and CDR2 YYNGEE. The V gene lost 6 bases and the J gene lost 2 bases, with 11 bases spanning the gap. CDR3: CASTEDSNYGYTF. The CDR3 DNA reads as TGTGCCAGCACCGAAGACAGCAACTATGGCTACACCTTC.

The chain is built from TRBV19 and TRBJ2-5; no reliable D call. V shed 1 base and J shed 2 bases, with 11 bases lying between them. Per the germline V gene, CDR1 is LNHDA and CDR2 is SQIVND (reference sequence). The CDR3 has 15 residues. The CDR3 sequence: CASSIGSRIQETQYF. The CDR3 DNA reads as TGTGCCAGTAGTATAGGATCCAGAATTCAAGAGACCCAGTACTTC.

The chain employs TRBV6-5 and TRBJ1-2; TRBD1 matches 7 bases. CDR3 size: 15 residues. The V and J ends lost 1 base and 5 bases, in that order; junction bases with no gene match: 7. The germline V gene encodes CDR1 MNHEY and CDR2 SVGAGI. The CDR3 sequence: CASSYLNPRGYGYTF. The DNA of the CDR3 is TGTGCCAGCAGTTACTTGAACCCCAGGGGGTATGGCTACACCTTC.

The sample holds one count of this clone. Relative to the germline gene, one junction end is altered; a read error may explain this. The V gene is TRBV7-9, the J gene TRBJ1-2; D possibly corresponds to TRBD1 (5 bases). Germline-derived CDR1 and CDR2 are SEHNR and FQNEAQ (reference sequence). The CDR3 spans 13 residues. The CDR3 sequence is CSSSLAGGEGYTF. The CDR3 nucleotides are TGTTCCAGCAGCTTAGCTGGAGGGGAAGGCTACACCTTC.

This clone was detected only once. V usage is TRBV4-2 and J usage is TRBJ2-3; D perhaps matches TRBD2 (5 bases). The CDR3 totals 16 residues. Germline V gene data show CDR1 as LGHNA and CDR2 as YNFKEQ. The V end lost 0 bases, the J end lost 1 base, and 11 bases lay between the germline ends. The CDR3 DNA follows: TGTGCCAGCAGCCAAGATCCAGGAGCGGGCACAGATACGCAGTATTTT. Translation gives CASSQDPGAGTDTQYF.